Included here is one T cell receptor (beta chain) sequence, with context. The target of this receptor is not known. One end of the junction is discordant with germline, which a read error may explain. Instrument on record: Illumina HiSeq 2000. TCR beta chain libraries were generated by multiplex PCR amplification. High-throughput sequencing was used to analyze the amplified TCR beta chain products. TCRdb ran its own pipeline on the public reads, namely fastp trimming at Q25 and MiXCR clone calling, and kept in-frame beta chains. Every distinct CDR3 protein forms one entry, paired with its most common genes and DNA. This sample holds approximately 88,000 distinct CDR3 sequences; approximately 30% were observed only once. The ten largest make up 8.1% of the sample. Lymph node samples were obtained from the axillary draining lymph nodes of breast cancer patients. This sample is part of a study of breast tumors, draining lymph nodes, adjacent tissues (dated by TCRdb to the mid-2010s). Regarding the complete study: In breast cancer patients, the study compared the TCR beta repertoires of tumor, adjacent nontumor tissue and axillary lymph nodes. In human breast cancer, the study set out to evaluate how tumor, surrounding tissue and draining lymph node repertoires relate to one another and whether T cells may move between these sites. Results the study describes overall, beyond this receptor: T-cell repertoire diversity in tumors was found to be lower than in lymph nodes but higher than in nontumor tissue, and preferential V and J gene usage was observed. The conclusion that tumor T cells originate in lymph nodes was framed as consistent with a hypothesis rather than directly demonstrated. A scenario in which most tumor T cells derive from the lymph node and then expand within tumor tissue was judged to be consistent with the data. Tumor and nontumor tissue repertoires were significantly more similar in luminal-like than in basal-like breast cancer.

The CDR3 runs 14 residues from the cysteine to the phenylalanine. Only the CDR3 part of the read is kept: 42 bases, read in frame from the first base. CDR1 and CDR2 (DFQATT, SNEGSKA) derive from the germline V gene (reference sequence). The rearrangement combines TRBV20-1 with TRBJ2-1; a tentative D call is TRBD2 (7 bases match). The sample consisted of axillary lymph node tissue. This receptor was taken from a female donor with breast cancer. Some clones in this sample may be carry-over from other donors' samples. The DNA sequence reads TGCAGCGCGCTCTCCGCGGGGGCCTACAATGAGCGGCTCTTC. This sequence encodes CSALSAGAYNERLF.